These 4 T cell receptor beta chains were sequenced from one sample in a study of spatial heterogeneity in lung cancer. General observations from the study: Higher tumor mutation counts went along with higher counts of expanded intratumoral alpha and beta TCRs.

These receptors' targets are unknown. TCRdb processed the 5' RACE reads anew with MiXCR; each CDR3 protein has one entry. The repertoire holds 9,500 to 10,000 distinct CDR3 sequences, with over 6% as singletons. The sample's time point: sample taken at primary tumor resection. Here the sequenced sample was lung tumor tissue, taken at surgery. The receptor set was obtained from a female donor with early-stage non-small cell lung cancer.

The rearrangement uses TRBV28 and TRBJ1-5; D remains ambiguous. The CDR3 extends over 12 amino acids. The V end lost 2 bases, the J end lost 11 bases, and 10 bases lay between the germline ends. Germline-derived CDR1 and CDR2 are MDHEN and SYDVKM. CDR3 protein: CASSLSGRAQHF. CDR3 sequence (DNA): TGTGCCAGCAGTTTAAGTGGACGGGCCCAGCATTTT.

This clonotype was seen ten or more times. The rearrangement links TRBV5-8 to TRBJ1-5, with D maybe TRBD1 (5 bases). CDR1 is SGHTS, CDR2 YDEGEE, per germline. V lost 0 bases and J lost 2, with 6 bases in between. The CDR3 runs 14 residues. The CDR3 is CASSLEGGNQPQHF. The CDR3 bases are TGTGCCAGCAGCTTGGAAGGGGGCAATCAGCCCCAGCATTTT.

This clonotype was observed at least ten times. V is TRBV7-9 and J is TRBJ1-4, with unresolved D. CDR3 length: 16 amino acids. V was clipped by 5 bases and J by 5 bases, with 18 bases between them. CDR1 and CDR2 from the germline V gene are SEHNR and FQNEAQ (reference sequence). The CDR3 is CASSTGGLAPNEKLFF. CDR3 DNA: TGTGCCAGCAGCACCGGTGGACTGGCTCCAAATGAAAAACTGTTTTTT.

This clonotype has more than one count but fewer than ten. V is TRBV27 and J is TRBJ2-3, with a tentative D call TRBD2 (6 bases). Germline V gene lookup returns CDR1 MNHEY and CDR2 SMNVEV (reference sequence). This CDR3 is built from 17 residues. With 10 bases removed from V and 1 base from J, the gap between germline ends came to 24 bases. The CDR3 nucleotides are TGTGCCACGCCCTTCTTCCCACTAGCCTCCTGCACAGATACGCAGTATTTT. It encodes CATPFFPLASCTDTQYF.